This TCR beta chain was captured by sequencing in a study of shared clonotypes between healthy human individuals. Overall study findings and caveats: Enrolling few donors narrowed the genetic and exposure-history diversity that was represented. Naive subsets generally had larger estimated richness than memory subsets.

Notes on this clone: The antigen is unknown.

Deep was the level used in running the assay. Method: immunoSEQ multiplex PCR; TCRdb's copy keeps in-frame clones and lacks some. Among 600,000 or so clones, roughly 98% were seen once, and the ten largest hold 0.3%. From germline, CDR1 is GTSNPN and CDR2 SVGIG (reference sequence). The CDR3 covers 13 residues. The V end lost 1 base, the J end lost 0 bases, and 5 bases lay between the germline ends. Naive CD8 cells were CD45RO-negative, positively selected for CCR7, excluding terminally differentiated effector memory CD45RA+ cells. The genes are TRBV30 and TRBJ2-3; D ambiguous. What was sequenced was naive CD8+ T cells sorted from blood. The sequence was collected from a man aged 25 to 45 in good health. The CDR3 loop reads CAWSAESTDTQYF. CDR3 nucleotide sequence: TGTGCCTGGAGTGCGGAAAGCACAGATACGCAGTATTTT.